This TCR beta chain appears in the sequencing data of a study of OX40 agonist ivuxolimab in advanced cancers. Study-wide context: People who had prior anti-PD-1, anti-PD-L1 or anti-CTLA-4 therapy could take part, and around 39% had some. A partial response was reached by three patients: one with hepatocellular carcinoma and two with cutaneous melanoma.

Of note for this clone: No antigen is known for it.

Sequenced by immunoSEQ multiplex PCR; TCRdb stores in-frame clones only, minus some. The sample records around 40,000 clones, about 90% being singletons. Trimming left V 8 bases short and J 5 bases short, with 13 bases between. Germline lookup yields CDR1 LGHNA and CDR2 YNFKEQ. The CDR3 consists of 13 residues. Study-wide findings and caveats: At 0.1 to 3.0 mg/kg, clonal expansion of CD4+ and CD8+ blood T cells had occurred by week 6.

The TCR was taken from an adult with an advanced solid tumor such as melanoma, head and neck, liver or kidney cancer. The rearrangement links TRBV4-2 to TRBJ2-1; D not certain. The source material was CD4+ or CD8+ T cells sorted from blood, sampled in a trial of the OX40 agonist ivuxolimab. The CDR3 sequence: CASGSSFNNEQFF. CDR3 DNA sequence: TGTGCCAGCGGTAGTAGCTTTAACAATGAGCAGTTCTTC.